A selection of T cell receptor beta chains follows, all from one sample in a study of blood T cell repertoires in COVID-19. Profiled with immunoSEQ multiplex PCR; TCRdb holds only in-frame clones, not every one. Of about 230,000 clones listed, more than 75% are singletons. The specimen was peripheral blood. These receptor sequences come from a man aged 40-50 years with acute or convalescent COVID-19. Each CDR3 is given with its conserved first and last residue. A D gene is named only where the DNA matches it firmly. Clone size is not always given. Where it is, it says once, few, many or a class for expanded clones.

J gene	V gene	D gene	clone size	CDR3 protein	CDR3 DNA
TRBJ2-7	TRBV5-1	TRBD1	NA	CASSFREGAREQYF	TGCGCCAGCAGCTTTCGTGAGGGGGCGAGGGAGCAGTACTTC
TRBJ2-2	TRBV12-5	NA	NA	CASGPDTGELFF	TGTGCTAGTGGTCCGGACACCGGGGAGCTGTTTTTT
TRBJ2-5	TRBV5-4	TRBD1	NA	CASSKGQGQETQYF	TGTGCCAGCAGCAAGGGACAGGGACAAGAGACCCAGTACTTC
TRBJ2-3	TRBV6-5	NA	NA	CASSPSTDTQYF	TGTGCCAGCAGTCCTTCCACAGATACGCAGTATTTT
TRBJ1-5	TRBV4-1	TRBD1	NA	CASSPGQGADQPQHF	TGCGCCAGCAGCCCAGGACAGGGGGCAGATCAGCCCCAGCATTTT
TRBJ1-2	TRBV30	TRBD1	NA	CAWSEGASGYTF	TGTGCCTGGAGTGAGGGGGCGAGTGGCTACACCTTC
TRBJ2-2	TRBV7-2	TRBD2	NA	CASTPLGRGGRATGELFF	TGTGCCAGCACCCCGTTGGGGCGGGGGGGCCGGGCCACCGGGGAGCTGTTTTTT
TRBJ1-1	TRBV11-1	NA	few	CASSLAGTGPPSEAFF	TGTGCCAGCAGCTTAGCCGGCACAGGGCCTCCTTCTGAAGCTTTCTTT
TRBJ1-2	TRBV13	TRBD1	NA	CASSSGTGVANYGYTF	TGTGCCAGCAGCTCGGGGACAGGGGTAGCTAACTATGGCTACACCTTC
TRBJ1-1	TRBV19	NA	NA	CASSVTGITEAFF	TGTGCCAGTAGTGTGACAGGAATCACTGAAGCTTTCTTT
TRBJ1-1	TRBV6-5	NA	NA	CASSLENTEAFF	TGTGCCAGCAGTCTAGAGAACACTGAAGCTTTCTTT
TRBJ2-2	TRBV2	TRBD1	NA	CASSVSRTGTNTGELFF	TGTGCCAGCAGTGTGAGTCGGACAGGGACAAACACCGGGGAGCTGTTTTTT
TRBJ1-2	TRBV28	NA	NA	CASSLDQGNYGYTF	TGTGCCAGCAGTTTGGACCAGGGAAACTATGGCTACACCTTC
TRBJ2-3	TRBV6-6	NA	NA	CASSSLTDTQYF	TGTGCCAGCAGTTCCCTCACAGATACGCAGTATTTT
TRBJ1-5	TRBV5-1	NA	NA	CASSLDSSNQPQHF	TGCGCCAGCAGCTTGGACAGTAGCAATCAGCCCCAGCATTTT
TRBJ1-2	TRBV21-1	NA	NA	CASSNPNLSGQGGYGYTF	TGTGCCAGCAGCAACCCGAACCTTTCGGGACAGGGAGGCTATGGCTACACCTTC
TRBJ2-3	TRBV15	TRBD2	NA	CATSQAGGTDTQYF	TGTGCCACCAGCCAAGCGGGGGGCACAGATACGCAGTATTTT
TRBJ1-4	TRBV7-9	TRBD1	NA	CASSLDRGGRNEKLFF	TGTGCCAGCAGCTTAGACAGGGGGGGTCGAAATGAAAAACTGTTTTTT
TRBJ1-6	TRBV5-8	TRBD1	NA	CASSIRTGGGSPLHF	TGTGCCAGCAGCATAAGGACAGGGGGCGGTTCACCCCTCCACTTT
TRBJ1-2	TRBV5-6	NA	NA	CASSINRDGYTF	TGTGCCAGCAGCATTAACAGGGATGGCTACACCTTC
TRBJ1-4	TRBV6-5	NA	NA	CASRLSFNEKLFF	TGTGCCAGCAGGCTATCCTTTAATGAAAAACTGTTTTTT
TRBJ2-7	TRBV7-2	NA	NA	CASSFVENGVKVEQYF	TGTGCCAGCAGCTTTGTGGAAAACGGGGTGAAAGTCGAGCAGTACTTC
TRBJ2-5	TRBV28	NA	NA	CASSWTKKETQYF	TGTGCCAGCAGTTGGACAAAGAAAGAGACCCAGTACTTC
TRBJ1-1	TRBV6-5	TRBD1	NA	CASRRGQAATEAFF	TGTGCCAGCCGAAGAGGACAGGCTGCCACTGAAGCTTTCTTT
TRBJ2-3	TRBV10-1	NA	NA	CASSEGSYQQYF	TGCGCCAGTAGCGAGGGCTCATATCAGCAGTATTTT
TRBJ1-2	TRBV9	NA	NA	CASSPTVGATFSYGYTF	TGTGCCAGCAGCCCGACCGTGGGAGCCACATTCTCCTATGGCTACACCTTC
TRBJ2-1	TRBV6-5	TRBD2	NA	CASRVLAGVYNEQFF	TGTGCCAGCAGAGTACTAGCGGGGGTCTACAATGAGCAGTTCTTC